This entry features one T cell receptor (beta chain) sequence. Its antigen specificity is not known. The record has no base qualities; no much larger clone is one base away. The data derive from a study of blood T cell repertoires in COVID-19 (dated by TCRdb to about 2020). Notes on the research overall: Samples from collaborators originated in the United States, Italy and Spain and spanned both the acute and convalescent phases of COVID-19. The material from the prospective study consisted of cDNA or gDNA derived from T cells, B-cell-depleted T cells, or PBMCs. The dataset comprised deeply sampled blood TCRbeta repertoires from subjects exposed to, actively infected with, or recovered from COVID-19. The repertoires were released in a freely available public database meant as a resource for research on the immune response to SARS-CoV-2. Samples came from the ongoing ImmuneRACE study (first 160 participants) plus 1,254 subjects from 6 global collaborators. Nearly every sample came with metadata listing a de-identified subject ID, COVID-19 status, age in years and sex. Where available, HLA class I and class II types were taken from metadata supplied by the sample provider and were not determined by assay-based typing. Study-wide conclusions, independent of this receptor: The quantity of clinical and demographic metadata differed by source and by participant and was supplied without curation.

Whole blood was collected in K2EDTA tubes by collaborating institutions according to the institutions' own protocols. For TCRbeta analysis, collaborators shipped samples in one of three forms: frozen whole blood, isolated PBMCs, or DNA extracted from either of those sample types. Reading from cysteine to phenylalanine, the CDR3 counts 15 amino acids. Only the CDR3 DNA stays, 45 bases, in frame from base 1. V trim: 1 base; J trim: 3 bases; unmatched bases: 3. CDR1 and CDR2 are drawn from the germline V gene: MGHRA, YSYEKL. TCRbeta CDR3 regions were amplified from genomic DNA by means of the immunoSEQ Assay, a bias-controlled multiplex PCR. As for the original processing: Nucleated cell counts per sample were estimated from amplification of reference gene primers within the assay. To quantify the absolute abundance of each unique TCRbeta CDR3 rearrangement, sequence reads were collapsed and filtered. For each sample, productive Simpson clonality was calculated as the square root of Simpson's diversity index over productive rearrangements. What TCRdb holds here is the immuneACCESS table cut down to in-frame rearrangements. Part of the clones is not present; checked against another copy, under half of the missing clones reflect an unresolved V gene, and the others are unexplained. The DNA was the basis for D and trimming; V, J and clone size are from that table. This sample gives about 100,000 clones in total; 75% to 90% of them show up just once. The ten largest make up approximately 1.7% of the sample.

Recombination joined TRBV4-1 with TRBJ2-1, and 7 bases in between align with TRBD1. This receptor was taken from a man older than 75 with acute or convalescent COVID-19. Specimen: peripheral blood. The DNA sequence reads TGCGCCAGCAGCCAAGCGGGACAGTACTACAATGAGCAGTTCTTC. This sequence encodes CASSQAGQYYNEQFF.